This T cell receptor beta chain came from a study of blood T cell repertoires in COVID-19. TCRdb keeps only in-frame clones here, not all; method: immunoSEQ multiplex PCR. The sample shows around 380,000 clones, around 87% of them seen only once. The CDR3 extends over 20 amino acids. This chain joins TRBV21-1 and TRBJ1-2; the DNA was not used to check the table's D call, TRBD1. TRBV21-1 has pseudogene status. The clonotype was recovered from a young man who had recovered from COVID-19. The specimen was PBMCs or T cells enriched from blood (not recorded which). The CDR3 sequence: CASSKQIRDRATTSNYGYTF. CDR3 nucleotides: TGTGCCAGCAGCAAACAGATTAGGGACAGGGCGACTACCTCTAACTATGGCTACACCTTC.